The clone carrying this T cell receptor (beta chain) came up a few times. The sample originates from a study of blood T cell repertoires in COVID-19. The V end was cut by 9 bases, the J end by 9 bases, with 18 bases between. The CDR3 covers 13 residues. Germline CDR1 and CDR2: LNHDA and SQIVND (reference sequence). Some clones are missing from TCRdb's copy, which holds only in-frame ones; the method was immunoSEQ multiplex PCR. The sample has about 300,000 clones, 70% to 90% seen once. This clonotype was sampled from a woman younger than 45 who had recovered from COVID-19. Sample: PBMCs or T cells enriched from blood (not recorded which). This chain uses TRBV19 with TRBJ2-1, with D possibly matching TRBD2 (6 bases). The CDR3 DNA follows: TGTGCCAGCTCAGGCGGAGGGTCCCTTGAGCAGTTCTTC. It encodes CASSGGGSLEQFF.